The 25 T cell receptor beta chains below were found in one sample sequenced in a study of CD4 T cells in relation to SARS-CoV-2 and coronaviruses. The method was immunoSEQ multiplex PCR; TCRdb's version includes in-frame clones alone and lacks a portion of them. Among 35,000 to 40,000 clones listed, roughly 90% were seen once. Material for sequencing was memory CD4+ T cells from PBMCs. All receptors come from an adult with COVID-19.

This clone was recorded a few times. This chain joins TRBV4-2 and TRBJ1-3, with D uncertain. The CDR3 runs to 14 residues. V was trimmed by 4 bases and J by 1 base, leaving 8 bases between them. Germline V CDR1 and CDR2: LGHNA, YNFKEQ. The CDR3 sequence: CASSRPPSGNTIYF. DNA of the CDR3: TGTGCCAGCAGCCGGCCCCCGTCTGGAAACACCATATATTTT.

This clone was picked up a small number of times. The V call is TRBV6-5, the J call TRBJ1-1; D not certain. V lost 7 bases and J 1 base, leaving 10 bases between the germline ends. This CDR3 region has 13 residues. The germline V gene has CDR1 MNHEY and CDR2 SVGAGI. The CDR3 loop is CASTWGKNTEAFF. Here the CDR3 DNA reads TGTGCCAGCACATGGGGAAAGAACACTGAAGCTTTCTTT.

By proportion, this clone is medium-sized. This chain joins TRBV19 and TRBJ2-7, with a weak D call TRBD1 (6 bases). Germline V CDR1 and CDR2: LNHDA, SQIVND (reference sequence). With 3 bases removed from V and 3 bases from J, the gap between germline ends came to 9 bases. The CDR3 spans 13 residues. DNA of the CDR3: TGTGCCAGTAGTATTGAAGGGGGCTACGAGCAGTACTTC. Protein product: CASSIEGGYEQYF.

This chain connects TRBV4-2 to TRBJ2-2; a weak D match, TRBD1 (6 bases). Germline V gives CDR1 LGHNA, CDR2 YNFKEQ. The V end lost 4 bases, the J end lost 0 bases, and 6 bases lay between the germline ends. The CDR3 sequence is 14 residues long. In DNA form, the CDR3 reads TGTGCCAGCAGCCGGACAGCGAACACCGGGGAGCTGTTTTTT. It yields the protein CASSRTANTGELFF.

This chain connects TRBV2 to TRBJ1-1; D is uncertain. Trimming removed 2 bases from V and 10 bases from J, with 17 bases in between. The CDR3 has 14 residues. CDR1 SNHLY and CDR2 FYNNEI come from the germline V gene. The CDR3 spells CASSETRTSWGAFF. The CDR3 DNA is TGTGCCAGCAGTGAAACCAGGACTTCGTGGGGAGCTTTCTTT.

The chain employs TRBV4-2 and TRBJ2-2, with 14 bases aligning to TRBD2. The junction had 2 bases not matched to a gene; V was cut back by 1 base and J by 4 bases. Germline CDR1 is LGHNA and CDR2 is YNFKEQ. The CDR3 loop spans 17 amino acids. The CDR3, as DNA: TGTGCCAGCAGCCAAGCGGGACTAGCGGGGGTCACCGGGGAGCTGTTTTTT. Translating gives CASSQAGLAGVTGELFF.

The rearrangement joins TRBV11-3 to TRBJ2-7, with TRBD1 matching 7 bases. V was clipped by 4 bases and J by 3 bases; unmatched bases: 3. The CDR3 contains 13 residues. Germline CDR1 reads SGHNT; CDR2 reads YENEEA. In DNA, the CDR3 is TGTGCCAGCAGCTCGGGACAGATCTACGAGCAGTACTTC. It yields the protein CASSSGQIYEQYF.

The chain couples TRBV10-1 to TRBJ2-3; the D gene is possibly TRBD1 (5 bases). Germline CDR1 WNHNN, CDR2 SYGVQD (reference sequence). V was cut by 4 bases and J by 2 bases, with 10 bases left in between. This CDR3 has 14 residues. CDR3: CASSGGHVTDTQYF. Here the CDR3 DNA reads TGCGCCAGCAGTGGGGGCCACGTCACAGATACGCAGTATTTT.

The V gene is TRBV7-9, the J gene TRBJ1-3, with a weak D call TRBD1 (5 bases). Trimming took 3 bases from V and 0 from J, leaving 9 bases between them. This CDR3 contains 15 residues. Per the germline V gene, CDR1 is SEHNR and CDR2 is FQNEAQ (reference sequence). The CDR3 region is CASSLTASSGNTIYF. As DNA, the CDR3 is TGTGCCAGCAGCTTGACAGCGAGCTCTGGAAACACCATATATTTT.

This clone was observed a single time. V and J are TRBV5-1 and TRBJ2-2; D is unresolved. V was shortened by 0 bases and J by 6 bases, with 6 bases between the two germline ends. The CDR3 has 13 amino acids. CDR1 SGHRS and CDR2 YFSETQ come from the germline V gene. DNA of the CDR3: TGCGCCAGCAGCTTGGATATGGCCGGGGAGCTGTTTTTT. Translation: CASSLDMAGELFF.

The CDR3 DNA follows: TGTGCCAGCAGCGGAAGCTTACGCACAGATACGCAGTATTTT. It encodes CASSGSLRTDTQYF. This chain connects TRBV5-4 to TRBJ2-3; no clear D. Per the germline V gene, CDR1 is SGHNT and CDR2 is YYREEE (reference sequence). Trimming cost V 4 bases and J 1 base, with 10 bases left between them. This CDR3 is built from 14 residues.

This chain uses TRBV5-1 with TRBJ1-1, with D hard to call. The CDR3 is made up of 15 amino acids. The V end was cut by 0 bases, the J end by 0 bases, with 9 bases between. From germline, CDR1 is SGHRS and CDR2 YFSETQ. CDR3 in amino acids: CASSLGAVMNTEAFF. The CDR3 bases are TGCGCCAGCAGCTTGGGGGCAGTCATGAACACTGAAGCTTTCTTT. Variable domain in full (rest from reference TRBV5-1 and TRBJ1-1): KAGVTQTPRYLIKTRGQQVTLSCSPISGHRSVSWYQQTPGQGLQFLFEYFSETQRNKGNFPGRFSGRQFSNSRSEMNVSTLELGDSALYLCASSLGAVMNTEAFFGQGTRLTVV.

CDR3 in amino acids: CASSAGEENYGYTF. CDR3 sequence (DNA): TGTGCCAGCAGTGCGGGGGAGGAGAACTATGGCTACACCTTC. This chain joins TRBV25-1 and TRBJ1-2; tentatively, D is TRBD1 (5 bases). The CDR3 contains 14 residues. Germline CDR1 is MGHDK and CDR2 is SYGVNS. Trimming took off 4 bases at V and 2 bases at J, with 11 bases between the two ends.

This chain uses TRBV15 with TRBJ1-2, with a weak D call TRBD1 (5 bases). This CDR3 has 15 residues. Germline V gene data show CDR1 as LNHNV and CDR2 as YYDKDF (reference sequence). With 3 bases removed from V and 2 bases from J, the gap between germline ends came to 13 bases. Here the CDR3 DNA reads TGTGCCACCAGCAGTATGGACACACTAAACTATGGCTACACCTTC. This encodes CATSSMDTLNYGYTF.

This rearrangement joins TRBV7-9 to TRBJ2-7; D ambiguous. The V gene lost 5 bases and the J gene lost 0 bases, with 17 bases spanning the gap. The length of the CDR3 is 16 residues. Germline CDR1 and CDR2: SEHNR and FQNEAQ (reference sequence). This CDR3 is CASSHLSWQNSYEQYF. In DNA form, the CDR3 reads TGTGCCAGCAGCCACCTCTCGTGGCAGAACTCCTACGAGCAGTACTTC. Combining the CDR3 with reference TRBV7-9 and TRBJ2-7 gives the whole variable domain DTGVSQNPRHKITKRGQNVTFRCDPISEHNRLYWYRQTLGQGPEFLTYFQNEAQLEKSRLLSDRFSAERPKGSFSTLEIQRTEQGDSAMYLCASSHLSWQNSYEQYFGPGTRLTVT.

The CDR3 nucleotides are TGTGCCAGCAGGGGGGCGGAATCTAATGAAAAACTGTTTTTT. As protein: CASRGAESNEKLFF. The chain recombines TRBV2 with TRBJ1-4, with a possible D match to TRBD1 (6 bases). The V and J ends lost 6 bases and 3 bases respectively, with 11 bases between them. The length of the CDR3 is 14 residues. CDR1 and CDR2 from the germline V gene are SNHLY and FYNNEI.

The rearrangement uses TRBV5-1 and TRBJ2-1; TRBD1 agrees at 8 bases. There are 15 residues in the CDR3. V lost 0 bases and J lost 8; bases outside the gene matches: 7. Looked up from germline, CDR1 is SGHRS and CDR2 is YFSETQ. In DNA form, the CDR3 reads TGCGCCAGCAGCTTGGGAGCAGGGGGCAAGGATGAGCAGTTCTTC. Its translation is CASSLGAGGKDEQFF.

The chain employs TRBV29-1 and TRBJ1-2, with D possibly matching TRBD1 (5 bases). The germline gives CDR1 SQVTM, CDR2 ANQGSEA. Trimming shortened V by 7 bases and J by 8 bases, and 20 bases separated the two germline ends. This CDR3 is built from 13 residues. CDR3 bases: TGCAGCGCAACAAGGGGCGCGGGGGAGGGCTACACCTTC. Residues: CSATRGAGEGYTF. The full variable domain, rest sourced from reference TRBV29-1 and TRBJ1-2, is SAVISQKPSRDICQRGTSLTIQCQVDSQVTMMFWYRQQPGQSLTLIATANQGSEATYESGFVIDKFPISRPNLTFSTLTVSNMSPEDSSIYLCSATRGAGEGYTFGSGTRLTVV.

J is TRBJ2-3 and V is TRBV9; D gene ambiguous. V lost 2 bases and J lost 1, with 14 bases in between. This CDR3 has 16 residues. Germline V gene sequence: CDR1 SGDLS, CDR2 YYNGEE. The CDR3 DNA sequence: TGTGCCAGCAGCGTCTTGGACCTATTACGCACAGATACGCAGTATTTT. Translation gives CASSVLDLLRTDTQYF.

The rearrangement joins TRBV6-2 or TRBV6-3 to TRBJ1-2, with TRBD1 as a possible D gene (5 bases). CDR1 is MNHEY and CDR2 is SVGEGT in the germline V gene. The CDR3 totals 16 residues. The V end was cut by 1 base, the J end by 3 bases, with 15 bases between. The CDR3 region is CASSYLFRDGYYGYTF. The CDR3 DNA reads as TGTGCCAGCAGTTACTTATTCCGGGACGGATACTATGGCTACACCTTC.

The chain employs TRBV2 and TRBJ1-4; no clear D gene. Germline values: CDR1 SNHLY, CDR2 FYNNEI. Trimming left V 2 bases short and J 8 bases short, with 6 bases between. This CDR3 contains 12 residues. This chain's CDR3 is CASSEIGEKLFF. The CDR3 nucleotides read TGTGCCAGCAGTGAAATCGGGGAAAAACTGTTTTTT.

The gene calls are TRBV11-3 and TRBJ2-7; 9 nucleotides line up with TRBD1. CDR3 size: 16 residues. J lost 2 bases, V lost 0 bases, and 5 bases had no gene match. Germline lookup yields CDR1 SGHNT and CDR2 YENEEA. The CDR3 sequence is CASSLEGTGFTYEQYF. The CDR3 DNA is TGTGCCAGCAGCTTAGAAGGGACAGGGTTCACCTACGAGCAGTACTTC.

The chain couples TRBV6-4 to TRBJ1-6, with D maybe TRBD1 (6 bases). Per the germline V gene, CDR1 is MRHNA and CDR2 is SNTAGT. Deletions cut 4 bases from V and 6 bases from J, with 10 bases between. This CDR3 is built from 14 residues. The CDR3 is CASSAQGPNSPLHF. In DNA, the CDR3 is TGTGCCAGCAGTGCGCAGGGGCCTAATTCACCCCTCCACTTT.

The chain is built from TRBV5-1 and TRBJ1-1, with 9 bases lining up with TRBD1. The CDR3 is 14 residues long. Germline CDR1 and CDR2: SGHRS and YFSETQ. Unmatched junction bases numbered 8, after V lost 3 bases and J lost 8 bases. CDR3 nucleotide sequence: TGCGCCAGCAGCTCGGGTGGGACAGGGAGCGAAGCTTTCTTT. Residues: CASSSGGTGSEAFF.

This chain links TRBV6-5 with TRBJ2-1; D is undetermined. Germline CDR1 reads MNHEY; CDR2 reads SVGAGI. This CDR3 is 14 amino acids long. Between the trimmed V and J ends, which lost 2 bases and 5 bases, there was a span of 10 bases. This CDR3 is CASSYRTIDNEQFF. In DNA, the CDR3 is TGTGCCAGCAGTTACCGGACGATTGACAATGAGCAGTTCTTC.